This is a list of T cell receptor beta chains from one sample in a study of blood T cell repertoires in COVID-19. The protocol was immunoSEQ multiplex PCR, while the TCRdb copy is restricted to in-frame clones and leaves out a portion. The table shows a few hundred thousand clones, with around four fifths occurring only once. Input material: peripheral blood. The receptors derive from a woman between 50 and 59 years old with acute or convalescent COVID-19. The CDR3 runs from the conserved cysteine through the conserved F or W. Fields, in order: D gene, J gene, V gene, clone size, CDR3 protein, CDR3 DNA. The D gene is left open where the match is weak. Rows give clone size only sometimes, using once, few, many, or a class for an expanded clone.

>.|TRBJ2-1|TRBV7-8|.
CASSPGQRAYNEQFF
TGTGCCAGCAGCCCCGGGCAGCGGGCCTACAATGAGCAGTTCTTC
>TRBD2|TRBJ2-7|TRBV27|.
CASSLSSGRPYEQYF
TGTGCCAGCAGTTTATCCAGCGGGAGGCCCTACGAGCAGTACTTC
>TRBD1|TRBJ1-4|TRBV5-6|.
CASSPDRGVEQGKLFF
TGTGCCAGCAGCCCGGACAGGGGAGTTGAGCAAGGAAAACTGTTTTTT
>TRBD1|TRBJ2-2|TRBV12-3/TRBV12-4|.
CASAGQGTGELFF
TGTGCCAGCGCGGGACAGGGGACCGGGGAGCTGTTTTTT
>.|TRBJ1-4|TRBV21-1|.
CASSKEAPGAGEKLFF
TGTGCCAGCAGTAAAGAGGCGCCGGGCGCGGGTGAAAAACTGTTTTTT
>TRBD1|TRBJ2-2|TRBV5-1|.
CASTGPGQGATGELFF
TGCGCCAGCACCGGACCGGGACAGGGGGCCACCGGGGAGCTGTTTTTT
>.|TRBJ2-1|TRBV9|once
CASSVAGRTNYNEQFF
TGTGCCAGCAGCGTAGCGGGCAGGACAAACTACAATGAGCAGTTCTTC
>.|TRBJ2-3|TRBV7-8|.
CASSLERHTDTQYF
TGTGCCAGCAGCTTAGAGAGGCACACAGATACGCAGTATTTT
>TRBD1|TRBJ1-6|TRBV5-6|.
CASSFGTGQSPLHF
TGTGCCAGCAGCTTTGGGACAGGGCAATCACCCCTCCACTTT
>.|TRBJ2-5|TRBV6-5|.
CASSYSAQQETQYF
TGTGCCAGCAGTTACTCGGCCCAACAAGAGACCCAGTACTTC
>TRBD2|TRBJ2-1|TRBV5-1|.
CASSLIPTSGANEQFF
TGCGCCAGCAGCTTGATCCCGACTAGCGGGGCCAATGAGCAGTTCTTC
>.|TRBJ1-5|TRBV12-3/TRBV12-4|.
CASSLVYQPQHF
TGTGCCAGCAGTTTAGTCTATCAGCCCCAGCATTTT
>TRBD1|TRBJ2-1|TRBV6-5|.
CASRTDRAHEQFF
TGTGCCAGCAGAACGGACAGGGCCCATGAGCAGTTCTTC
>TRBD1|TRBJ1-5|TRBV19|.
CASMGTTGGWEPQHF
TGTGCCAGTATGGGTACGACAGGGGGCTGGGAGCCCCAGCATTTT
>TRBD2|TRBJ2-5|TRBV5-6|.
CASSLLTSGVAETQYF
TGTGCCAGCAGCTTGTTGACTAGCGGGGTGGCAGAGACCCAGTACTTC
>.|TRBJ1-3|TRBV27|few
CASSPRVGNTIYF
TGTGCCAGCAGCCCGAGGGTTGGAAACACCATATATTTT
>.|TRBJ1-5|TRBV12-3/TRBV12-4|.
CASSFDGNQPQHF
TGTGCCAGCAGTTTTGACGGGAATCAGCCCCAGCATTTT
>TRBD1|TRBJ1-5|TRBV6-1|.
CASSERGTGGDQPQHF
TGTGCCAGCAGTGAAAGAGGGACAGGGGGGGATCAGCCCCAGCATTTT
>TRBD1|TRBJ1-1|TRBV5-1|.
CASSLRTGYGTEAFF
TGCGCCAGCAGCCTTCGGACAGGGTATGGCACTGAAGCTTTCTTT
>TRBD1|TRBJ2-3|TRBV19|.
CASSWTGGGTDTQYF
TGTGCCAGTAGTTGGACAGGGGGGGGCACAGATACGCAGTATTTT
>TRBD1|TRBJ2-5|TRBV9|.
CASSYNQGAGETQYF
TGTGCCAGCAGCTACAACCAGGGGGCAGGAGAGACCCAGTACTTC
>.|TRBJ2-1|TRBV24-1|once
CATSESLDTNEQFF
TGTGCCACCAGTGAGAGCTTGGACACCAATGAGCAGTTCTTC
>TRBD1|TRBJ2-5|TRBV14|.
CASSQATGGQETQYF
TGTGCCAGCAGCCAAGCGACAGGGGGCCAAGAGACCCAGTACTTC
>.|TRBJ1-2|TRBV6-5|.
CASGQGLANYGYTF
TGTGCCAGCGGTCAGGGGTTGGCTAACTATGGCTACACCTTC
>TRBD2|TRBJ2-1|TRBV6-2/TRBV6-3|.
CASSPLAGLAGGPYDEQFF
TGTGCCAGCAGTCCCCTCGCGGGTCTAGCGGGAGGGCCTTATGATGAGCAGTTCTTC
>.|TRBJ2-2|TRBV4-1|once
CASSQVQGTGELFF
TGCGCCAGCAGCCAAGTTCAGGGGACCGGGGAGCTGTTTTTT
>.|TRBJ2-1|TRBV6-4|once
CASTIGHLSYNEQFF
TGTGCCAGCACCATAGGACATTTATCCTACAATGAGCAGTTCTTC
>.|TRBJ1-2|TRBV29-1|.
CSVGSTGMMYGYTF
TGCAGCGTTGGGTCCACGGGGATGATGTATGGCTACACCTTC
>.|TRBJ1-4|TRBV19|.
CASSPSRAATNEKLFF
TGTGCCAGTAGTCCCTCGAGGGCAGCAACTAATGAAAAACTGTTTTTT
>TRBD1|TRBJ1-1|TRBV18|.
CASSGQGYTEAFF
TGTGCCAGCTCAGGACAGGGATACACTGAAGCTTTCTTT
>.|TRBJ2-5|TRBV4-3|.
CASSQEYRQETQYF
TGCGCCAGCAGCCAAGAGTACAGACAAGAGACCCAGTACTTC
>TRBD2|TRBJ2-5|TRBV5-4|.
CASSSAGGQETQYF
TGTGCCAGCAGCTCAGCGGGAGGTCAAGAGACCCAGTACTTC
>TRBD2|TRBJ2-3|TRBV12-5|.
CASAQPGLAGVGGTDTQYF
TGTGCTAGTGCCCAACCGGGACTAGCGGGAGTAGGGGGCACAGATACGCAGTATTTT
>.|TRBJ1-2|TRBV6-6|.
CASTGPDYGYTF
TGTGCCAGTACAGGGCCCGACTATGGCTACACCTTC
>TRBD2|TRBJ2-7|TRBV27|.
CASSLWAGGPGEQYF
TGTGCCAGCAGTTTATGGGCGGGAGGGCCTGGCGAGCAGTACTTC
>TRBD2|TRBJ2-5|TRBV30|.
CAWSGEGRQETQYF
TGTGCCTGGAGCGGGGAGGGGAGGCAAGAGACCCAGTACTTC